Listed below are T cell receptor beta chains from one sample, sequenced in a study of blood T cell repertoires in COVID-19. Sequencing was performed with immunoSEQ multiplex PCR; in TCRdb, only in-frame clones are kept and a portion is missing. The sample has around 420,000 clones, roughly 87% seen once. The specimen sequenced was PBMCs or T cells enriched from blood (not recorded which). The source is a woman between 35 and 50 years old with acute COVID-19. Each CDR3 is given with its conserved first and last residue. A D gene is named only where the DNA matches it firmly. Expanded clones get a size class; other rows say once, few or many, or leave the size out.

>NA|TRBD1|TRBJ2-1|TRBV5-1
TGCGCCAGCAGCTTTGCGACAGGGGCCAATGAGCAGTTCTTC
CASSFATGANEQFF
>NA|NA|TRBJ2-2|TRBV2
TGTGCCAGCAGTGTTGATCGGGGAATAGGGGAGCTGTTTTTT
CASSVDRGIGELFF
>once|NA|TRBJ2-3|TRBV20-1
TGCAGTGCTAGTGTGAGGGGGGGGCTAGATACGCAGTATTTT
CSASVRGGLDTQYF
>NA|TRBD1|TRBJ2-7|TRBV24-1
TGTGCCACCAGTGATTCTCCGGACAGGGGGTACGAGCAGTACTTC
CATSDSPDRGYEQYF
>once|NA|TRBJ2-7|TRBV7-9
TGTGCCAGCACCCTGGGGCAGCTGAGCGCCTACGAGCAGTACTTC
CASTLGQLSAYEQYF
>NA|TRBD1|TRBJ2-1|TRBV5-5
TGTGCCAGCAGCACACAGGGGGCTCCCTACAATGAGCAGTTCTTC
CASSTQGAPYNEQFF
>NA|NA|TRBJ1-4|TRBV3-1/TRBV3-2
TGTGCCAGCAGCCAAATCTCGGGGGAAAAACTGTTTTTT
CASSQISGEKLFF
>NA|TRBD1|TRBJ1-1|TRBV5-1
TGCGCCAGCAGCTTCTCACCGGGACAGCATAATCCACATGAAGCTTTCTTT
CASSFSPGQHNPHEAFF
>NA|NA|TRBJ2-1|TRBV7-6
TGTGCCAGCAGCTTATCCCTAGGAACAACTTACAATGAGCAGTTCTTC
CASSLSLGTTYNEQFF
>NA|NA|TRBJ2-2|TRBV27
TGTGCCAGCAGTTCGGTTGGAGTCACCGGGGAGCTGTTTTTT
CASSSVGVTGELFF
>NA|TRBD1|TRBJ1-6|TRBV18
TGTGCCAGCTCGGGCCAGGGACAGGGTGGTGGTTCACCCCTCCACTTT
CASSGQGQGGGSPLHF
>NA|NA|TRBJ2-6|TRBV2
TGTGCCAGCAGTGAAGGGGACACTGGTTACTCTGGGGCCAACGTCCTGACTTTC
CASSEGDTGYSGANVLTF
>NA|NA|TRBJ2-5|TRBV5-1
TGCGCCAGCAGCTTGCACGGGGGAAGTGAGACCCAGTACTTC
CASSLHGGSETQYF
>NA|NA|TRBJ2-6|TRBV6-5
TGTGCCAGCAGTTACTCAAGGAGCTCTGGGGCCAACGTCCTGACTTTC
CASSYSRSSGANVLTF
>NA|NA|TRBJ2-1|TRBV19
TGTGCCAGTAGTCTGACCGGACAGTTCAATGAGCAGTTCTTC
CASSLTGQFNEQFF
>NA|NA|TRBJ1-4|TRBV7-2
TGTGCCAGCAGCTTAGAACCGGGAACGTTTGAAAAACTGTTTTTT
CASSLEPGTFEKLFF
>NA|TRBD1|TRBJ1-5|TRBV7-9
TGTGCCAGCAGCCCCGGGGACAGGGGTCAGCCCCAGCATTTT
CASSPGDRGQPQHF
>NA|NA|TRBJ2-5|TRBV29-1
TGCAGCGTTATCGTTCGGGGGTACCAAGAGACCCAGTACTTC
CSVIVRGYQETQYF
>NA|NA|TRBJ1-3|TRBV27
TGTGCCAGCAGTTTAGGCCCCGGGGTAACTGGAAACACCATATATTTT
CASSLGPGVTGNTIYF
>few|NA|TRBJ2-7|TRBV7-6
TGTGCCAGCAGCCGACTTTTCGGACAGTCGGCAGGGGAGCAGTACTTC
CASSRLFGQSAGEQYF
>NA|TRBD1|TRBJ1-1|TRBV14
TGTGCCAGCAGCCTCTATCGGACAGGGAACACTGAAGCTTTCTTT
CASSLYRTGNTEAFF
>NA|TRBD1|TRBJ2-5|TRBV4-1
TGCGCCAGCAGCCAGGGGGACAGGGATGAAGAGACCCAGTACTTC
CASSQGDRDEETQYF
>NA|NA|TRBJ1-1|TRBV6-5
TGTGCCAGCAGTTACTCGGATGGGGCCCCAAACACTGAAGCTTTCTTT
CASSYSDGAPNTEAFF
>NA|NA|TRBJ2-2|TRBV11-3
TGTGCCAGCAGCCTCGGCGCGGACAGGGCGGGGGCCGGGGAGCTGTTTTTT
CASSLGADRAGAGELFF
>NA|NA|TRBJ2-2|TRBV6-5
TGTGCCAGCAGACGACAGAACACCGGGGAGCTGTTTTTT
CASRRQNTGELFF
>NA|NA|TRBJ2-3|TRBV27
TGTGCCACCAAACAAACAGATACGCAGTATTTT
CATKQTDTQYF
>NA|TRBD2|TRBJ2-3|TRBV24-1
TGTGCCACCAGTGAACCGACTAGCGGGGGCACAGATACGCAGTATTTT
CATSEPTSGGTDTQYF
>NA|TRBD1|TRBJ1-5|TRBV4-2
TGTGCCAGCAGCCAAGATGCGTCAGGGGGCCAGCCCCAGCATTTT
CASSQDASGGQPQHF
>NA|NA|TRBJ1-1|TRBV4-1
TGCGCCAGCAGCCACCCTCAGGGGAACACTGAAGCTTTCTTT
CASSHPQGNTEAFF
>few|TRBD1|TRBJ1-5|TRBV19
TGTGCCAGTACCCCGGGACAGCTAAATCAGCCCCAGCATTTT
CASTPGQLNQPQHF
>once|TRBD2|TRBJ2-3|TRBV4-1
TGCGCCAGCAGCCCCGATAGCACTAGCGGGGGGGAATTCACCACAGATACGCAGTATTTT
CASSPDSTSGGEFTTDTQYF
>NA|NA|TRBJ1-5|TRBV11-2
TGTGCCAGCAGCTTTTCGGGCAATCAGCCCCAGCATTTT
CASSFSGNQPQHF
>NA|TRBD2|TRBJ2-1|TRBV11-3
TGTGCCAGCAGCTTACGGGCTAGCGGGGGGGCGAATGAGCAGTTCTTC
CASSLRASGGANEQFF
>NA|NA|TRBJ1-2|TRBV30
TGTGCCTCCCGGGGGACTAACTATGGCTACACCTTC
CASRGTNYGYTF
>NA|NA|TRBJ2-7|TRBV11-2
TGTGCCAGCAGCTCGGCCTACGAGCAGTACTTC
CASSSAYEQYF
>NA|TRBD1|TRBJ1-5|TRBV19
TGTGCCAGTACCCTAGGGACAGGGAGGACCTTCCGCAATCAGCCCCAGCATTTT
CASTLGTGRTFRNQPQHF